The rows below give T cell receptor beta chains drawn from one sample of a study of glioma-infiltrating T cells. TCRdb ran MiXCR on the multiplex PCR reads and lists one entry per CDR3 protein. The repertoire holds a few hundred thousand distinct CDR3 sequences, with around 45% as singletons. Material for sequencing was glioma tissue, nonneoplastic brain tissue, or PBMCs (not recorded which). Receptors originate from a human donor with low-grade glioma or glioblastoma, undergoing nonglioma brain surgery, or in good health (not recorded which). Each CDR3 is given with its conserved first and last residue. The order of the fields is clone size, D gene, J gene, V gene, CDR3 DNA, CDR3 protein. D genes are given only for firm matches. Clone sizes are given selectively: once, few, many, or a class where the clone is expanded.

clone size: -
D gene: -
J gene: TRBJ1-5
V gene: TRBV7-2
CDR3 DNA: TGTGCCAGCAGCTTAGATATGAGGACCGAAGGAGGGGGATCGACCCAGCATTTT
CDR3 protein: CASSLDMRTEGGGSTQHF

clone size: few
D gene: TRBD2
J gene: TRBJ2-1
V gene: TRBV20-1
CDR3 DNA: TGCAGTGCTAGAGATCGGGAGGGCTACAATGAGCAGTTCTTC
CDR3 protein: CSARDREGYNEQFF

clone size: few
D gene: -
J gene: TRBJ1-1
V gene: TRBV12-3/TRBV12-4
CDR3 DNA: TGTGCCAGCACCTTCCAAGGGTCAACTGAAGCTTTCTTT
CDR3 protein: CASTFQGSTEAFF

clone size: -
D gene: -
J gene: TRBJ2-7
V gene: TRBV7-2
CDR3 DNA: TGTGCCAGCAGCTTGGCCCCAGAGTACGAGCAGTACTTC
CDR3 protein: CASSLAPEYEQYF

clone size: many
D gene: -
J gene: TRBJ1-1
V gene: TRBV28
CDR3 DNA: TGTGCCAGCAGTTTCAGGGCCTTGAACACTGAAGCTTTCTTT
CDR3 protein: CASSFRALNTEAFF

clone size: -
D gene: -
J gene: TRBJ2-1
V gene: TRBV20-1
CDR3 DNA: TGCAGTGCTAGAGACCGCAGGAGAACCTACAATGAGCAGTTCTTC
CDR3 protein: CSARDRRRTYNEQFF

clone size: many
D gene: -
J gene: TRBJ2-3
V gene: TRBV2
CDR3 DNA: TGTGCCAGCAGTGCCTTCACAGATACGCAGTATTTT
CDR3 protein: CASSAFTDTQYF

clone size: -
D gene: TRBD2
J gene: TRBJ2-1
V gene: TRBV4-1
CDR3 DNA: TGCGTCAGCAGCCAGACTAGCGGACTAGACAATGAGCAGTTCTTC
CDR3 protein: CVSSQTSGLDNEQFF

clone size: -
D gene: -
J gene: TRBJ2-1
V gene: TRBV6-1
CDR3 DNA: TGTGCCTTGTCATCCCGGTTCTCCTACAATGAGCAGTTCTTC
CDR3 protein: CALSSRFSYNEQFF

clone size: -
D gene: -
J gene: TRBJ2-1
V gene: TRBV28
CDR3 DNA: TGTGCCAGATTTCCGGGGCAGGGAAGGCCCTACGAGCAGTTCTTC
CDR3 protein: CARFPGQGRPYEQFF

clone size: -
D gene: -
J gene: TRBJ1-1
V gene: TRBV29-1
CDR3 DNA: TGCAGCGCGGACAAGAACACTGAAGCTTTCTTT
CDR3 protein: CSADKNTEAFF

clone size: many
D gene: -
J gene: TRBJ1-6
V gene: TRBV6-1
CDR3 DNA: TGTGCCATTACCCTCGTGGGTAATTCACCCCTCCACTTT
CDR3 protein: CAITLVGNSPLHF

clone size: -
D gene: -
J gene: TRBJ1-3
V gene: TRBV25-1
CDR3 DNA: TGTGCCAGCAGTGAAGGGGGGGCCGGAAACACCATATATTTT
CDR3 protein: CASSEGGAGNTIYF

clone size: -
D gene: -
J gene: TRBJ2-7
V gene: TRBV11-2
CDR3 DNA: TGTGCCAGCAGCTTGCGGGGCGGCGGCGAGCAGTACTTC
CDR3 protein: CASSLRGGGEQYF

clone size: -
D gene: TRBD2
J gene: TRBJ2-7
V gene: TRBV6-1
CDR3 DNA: TGTGCCAGCAGCGTTACTAGCGGGAGTTACTACCAGCAGTACTTC
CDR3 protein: CASSVTSGSYYQQYF

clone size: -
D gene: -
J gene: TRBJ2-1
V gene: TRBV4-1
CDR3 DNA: TGCGCCAGCAGCCAAGCGGCCCTAGGGGATGAGCAGTTCTTC
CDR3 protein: CASSQAALGDEQFF

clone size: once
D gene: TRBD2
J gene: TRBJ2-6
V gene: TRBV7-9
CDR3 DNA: TGTGCCAGCAGCTTGCAGCGGGATGCTGGAAGCTCTGGGGCCAACGTCCTGACTTTC
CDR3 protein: CASSLQRDAGSSGANVLTF

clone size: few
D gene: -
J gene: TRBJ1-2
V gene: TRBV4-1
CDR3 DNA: TGCGCCAGCAGCCAAGAATATGCAGGATGGTATGGCTACACCTTC
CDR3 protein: CASSQEYAGWYGYTF

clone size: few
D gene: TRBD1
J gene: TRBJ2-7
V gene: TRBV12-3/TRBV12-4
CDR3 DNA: TGTGCCAGCAGTCCGGGGACAGGGAGCGGAAACGAGCAGTACTTC
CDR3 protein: CASSPGTGSGNEQYF

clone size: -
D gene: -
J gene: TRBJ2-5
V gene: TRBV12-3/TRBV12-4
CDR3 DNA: TGTGCCAGCGGTCCTCGTGGAGGGGTTGGGGAGACCCAGTACTTC
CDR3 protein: CASGPRGGVGETQYF

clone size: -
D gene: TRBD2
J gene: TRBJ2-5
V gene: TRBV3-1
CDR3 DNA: TGTGCCAGCAGCACTCGAGCGGGGACCCTGTACTTC
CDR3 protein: CASSTRAGTLYF